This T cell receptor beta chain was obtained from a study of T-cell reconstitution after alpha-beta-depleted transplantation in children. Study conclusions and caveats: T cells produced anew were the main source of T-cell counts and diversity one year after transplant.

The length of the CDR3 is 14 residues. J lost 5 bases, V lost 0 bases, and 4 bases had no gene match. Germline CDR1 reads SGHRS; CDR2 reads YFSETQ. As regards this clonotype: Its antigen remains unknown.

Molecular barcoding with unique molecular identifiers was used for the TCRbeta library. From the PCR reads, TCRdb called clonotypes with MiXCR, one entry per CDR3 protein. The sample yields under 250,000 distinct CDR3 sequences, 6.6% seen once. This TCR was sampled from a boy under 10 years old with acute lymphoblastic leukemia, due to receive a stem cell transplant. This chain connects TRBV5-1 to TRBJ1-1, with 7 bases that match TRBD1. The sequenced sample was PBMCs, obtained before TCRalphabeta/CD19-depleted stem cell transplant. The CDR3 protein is CASSLAGGHTEAFF. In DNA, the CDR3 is TGCGCCAGCAGCTTGGCAGGGGGGCATACTGAAGCTTTCTTT.